The 13 T cell receptor beta chains given below trace back to one sample, sequenced in a study of PD-1 blockade in classical Hodgkin lymphoma. Some clones are missing from TCRdb's copy, which holds only in-frame ones; the method was immunoSEQ multiplex PCR. Of approximately 20,000 clones listed, 88% were seen once; the top ten hold about 5%. Time point reported: cycle 4 day 1 (C4D1), after less than seven weeks of nivolumab. Every patient experienced relapse after autologous stem cell transplantation, and brentuximab vedotin exposure varied. From thawed PBMCs, magnetic negative selection was used to isolate the CD8+ T cells. The sample in question was CD8+ T cells from blood, obtained before the fourth cycle of nivolumab. These receptors were obtained from a human donor with classical Hodgkin lymphoma.

The chain is built from TRBV19 and TRBJ1-5; 10 bases map to TRBD1. After removal of 7 bases from V and 0 bases from J, the junction contained 21 bases not matched to a gene. From germline, CDR1 is LNHDA and CDR2 SQIVND (reference sequence). The CDR3 loop spans 21 amino acids. The CDR3 loop reads CASIPGTGASTREYSNQPQHF. DNA of the CDR3: TGTGCCAGTATACCCGGGACAGGGGCCTCGACGCGGGAATATAGCAATCAGCCCCAGCATTTT.

V usage is TRBV7-6 and J usage is TRBJ2-7; 11 bases align to TRBD2. CDR1 is SGHVS and CDR2 is FNYEAQ in the germline V gene. The ends lost 6 bases at V and 0 bases at J; junction bases unmatched: 4. CDR3 length equals 15 residues. CDR3 bases: TGTGCCAGCAGTGGAACTAGCGGGAGCTCCTACGAGCAGTACTTC. This translates into CASSGTSGSSYEQYF.

The chain has TRBV27 and TRBJ2-7; 8 positions agree with TRBD1. The ends lost 7 bases at V and 2 bases at J; junction bases unmatched: 4. CDR3 length: 13 residues. Germline loops: CDR1 MNHEY, CDR2 SMNVEV (reference sequence). The CDR3: CASKGQGAYEQYF. As DNA, the CDR3 is TGTGCCAGCAAAGGACAGGGCGCCTACGAGCAGTACTTC.

This rearrangement joins TRBV7-3 to TRBJ2-1; 8 positions match TRBD2. V was pared by 5 bases and J by 15 bases, with 9 bases of the junction left unmatched. The germline gives CDR1 SGHTA, CDR2 FQGTGA. The CDR3 extends over 12 amino acids. CDR3 protein: CASSPAGLALFF. CDR3 bases: TGTGCCAGCAGCCCCGCCGGACTAGCTCTGTTCTTC.

The rearrangement links TRBV14 to TRBJ1-2; possibly TRBD1 for D (6 bases). Germline V gene data show CDR1 as SGHDN and CDR2 as FVKESK. This CDR3 has 21 residues. Trimming stripped 4 bases from V and 4 bases from J, with 34 bases between. CDR3 nucleotides: TGTGCCAGCAGCCGTATTAGGCGCCCCCCGAGACAGGAGAACCCTTCCTATGGCTACACCTTC. It yields the protein CASSRIRRPPRQENPSYGYTF.

The chain uses TRBV2 and TRBJ1-5; no firm D call. Trimming shortened V by 1 base and J by 5 bases, and 12 bases separated the two germline ends. Germline CDR1 and CDR2: SNHLY and FYNNEI. The CDR3 is 15 residues long. The CDR3 region is CASSEEGSYYQPQHF. CDR3 in DNA: TGTGCCAGCAGTGAAGAGGGCAGCTACTATCAGCCCCAGCATTTT.

The CDR3: CASSLVRRTDTQYF. The CDR3 nucleotides are TGCGCCAGCAGCTTGGTCCGCCGCACAGATACGCAGTATTTT. The chain is built from TRBV5-1 and TRBJ2-3; D remains unclear. Trimming pared 0 bases from V and 1 base from J, leaving 6 bases between. CDR1 SGHRS and CDR2 YFSETQ come from the germline V gene. The CDR3 has 14 residues.

The V and J genes are TRBV27 and TRBJ1-6; no clear D. Germline V gene lookup returns CDR1 MNHEY and CDR2 SMNVEV (reference sequence). V was shortened by 2 bases and J by 10 bases, with 12 bases between the two germline ends. CDR3 length: 14 amino acids. CDR3 sequence (DNA): TGTGCCAGCAGTTTAGGAGACATACGGTCACCCCTCCACTTT. Its translation: CASSLGDIRSPLHF.

The rearrangement joins TRBV2 to TRBJ1-2, with a tentative D call TRBD1 (5 bases). The V and J ends lost 8 bases and 4 bases respectively, with 5 bases between them. The germline gives CDR1 SNHLY, CDR2 FYNNEI. The length of the CDR3 is 10 residues. The chain's CDR3 is CASGGYGYTF. For the CDR3, the DNA is TGTGCCAGCGGGGGCTATGGCTACACCTTC.

The chain is built from TRBV9 and TRBJ2-2, with TRBD2 matching 9 bases. Germline-derived CDR1 and CDR2 are SGDLS and YYNGEE. This CDR3 region has 15 residues. Losses at the gene ends were 2 bases for V and 5 bases for J; bases not matched to a gene: 4. CDR3 residues: CASSVAGGRTGELFF. CDR3 DNA sequence: TGTGCCAGCAGCGTGGCGGGAGGGAGGACCGGGGAGCTGTTTTTT. The whole variable domain, filled in from reference TRBV9 and TRBJ2-2, reads DSGVTQTPKHLITATGQRVTLRCSPRSGDLSVYWYQQSLDQGLQFLIQYYNGEERAKGNILERFSAQQFPDLHSELNLSSLELGDSALYFCASSVAGGRTGELFFGEGSRLTVL.

The chain links TRBV11-2 to TRBJ2-1, with TRBD1 matching over 10 bases. CDR3 size: 16 residues. J lost 7 bases, V lost 5 bases, and 11 bases had no gene match. CDR1 and CDR2 (germline): SGHAT, FQNNGV. Here the CDR3 DNA reads TGTGCCAGCAGCAACCGGGACAGGGGCCTCGGGAATGAGCAGTTCTTC. Translated: CASSNRDRGLGNEQFF.

CDR3 sequence reads: CAWRPRGRAYEQYF. Written as DNA, the CDR3 is TGTGCCTGGAGGCCCAGGGGGAGGGCCTACGAGCAGTACTTC. The V call is TRBV30, the J call TRBJ2-5; tentatively, D is TRBD1 or TRBD2 (7 bases each). The J call is doubtful: the DNA matches TRBJ2-7 better. The CDR3 runs 14 residues. The germline CDR1 and CDR2 sequences are GTSNPN and SVGIG (reference sequence).

CDR3 region: CASSPSSSYEQYF. The CDR3 DNA is TGTGCCAGTAGTCCCTCTAGCTCCTACGAGCAGTACTTC. The V gene is TRBV19, the J gene TRBJ2-7; unclear D gene. Trimming took off 5 bases at V and 0 bases at J, with 8 bases between the two ends. Per germline, CDR1 LNHDA and CDR2 SQIVND (reference sequence). This CDR3 has 13 residues.